The rows below give T cell receptor beta chains drawn from one sample of a study of tumor-infiltrating lymphocytes in primary liver carcinoma. TCRdb passed the multiplex PCR reads through MiXCR, listing each CDR3 protein once. Of some 30,000 distinct CDR3 sequences listed, 71% are singletons. The sequencing sample was made of liver tumor tissue from sampling region 3. The origin of the receptors is a woman aged 25 to 45 with primary liver carcinoma and hepatitis B virus infection. CDR3s include the opening cysteine and the closing phenylalanine or tryptophan. Each record gives: V gene, clone size, J gene, D gene, CDR3 DNA, CDR3 protein. The D gene is left open where the match is weak. Clone size, where shown, is once, few, many, or a class for clones that have expanded.

TRBV30,many,TRBJ2-1,.,TGTGCCTGGACCGCGTACAATGAGCAGTTCTTC,CAWTAYNEQFF
TRBV2,many,TRBJ2-7,.,TGTGCCAGCAGTGAATTCAAGACAGAAAATTACGAGCAGTACTTC,CASSEFKTENYEQYF
TRBV25-1,.,TRBJ1-1,.,TGTGCCAGCAATGAATCGGCTGTCGCTGAAGCTTTCTTT,CASNESAVAEAFF
TRBV4-3,.,TRBJ2-1,TRBD2,TGCACCAGCAGCCGAGATTGGGACTACGCCTACAGTGAGCAGTTCTTC,CTSSRDWDYAYSEQFF
TRBV12-3/TRBV12-4,.,TRBJ1-1,.,TGTGCCAGCAGTTTCGTCCCTGAAGTTTTCTTT,CASSFVPEVFF
TRBV4-1,many,TRBJ1-5,TRBD1,TGCGCCAGCAGCCAAGCGACAGGGGGCGGCAATCAGCCCCAGCATTTT,CASSQATGGGNQPQHF
TRBV4-1,few,TRBJ2-1,.,TGCGCCAGCAGCCAAGTGAAGAAAGAGCAGTTCTTC,CASSQVKKEQFF
TRBV6-1,.,TRBJ1-2,.,TGTGCCAGCAATGAACGGTTCCTAGTCCTTAGATCTAAGTATGGCTACACCTTC,CASNERFLVLRSKYGYTF
TRBV20-1,.,TRBJ2-3,TRBD1,TGCAGTGCTAGACAGTACAGGGGGCGGTCAGATACGCAGTATTTT,CSARQYRGRSDTQYF
TRBV4-3,.,TRBJ2-7,.,TGCGCCAGCAATCAAGCTGTGACGGGTGGTCACATTAGCTACGAGCAGTACTTC,CASNQAVTGGHISYEQYF
TRBV7-9,.,TRBJ1-6,TRBD1,TGTGTCAGCGGCCAGGGACAGGGCTTTTATAATTCACACCTCCACTTT,CVSGQGQGFYNSHLHF
TRBV11-3,.,TRBJ2-3,.,TGTGCCAGCAGCATTGGCGGGCTTGCAGATACGCAGTATTTT,CASSIGGLADTQYF
TRBV29-1,.,TRBJ2-5,.,TGCAGTGGTACACTGGACCAAGAGACCCAGTACTTC,CSGTLDQETQYF
TRBV28,.,TRBJ1-2,TRBD1,TGTGTCAGCATCCAAGGACAGGGGGCTAACTATGGCTACAGTTTC,CVSIQGQGANYGYSF
TRBV6-5,.,TRBJ2-1,.,TGTACCAGCAGTTCCCTTAGGGGGAATGAGCAGTTCTTC,CTSSSLRGNEQFF
TRBV11-2,large,TRBJ2-5,TRBD2,TGTGCCAGCAGCTTTCGAACCGGGACTAGCCGAGAGACCCAGTACTTC,CASSFRTGTSRETQYF
TRBV4-3,.,TRBJ2-2,TRBD2,TGCGCCTGCAGTATACTAGCGGGAGGGCCCCGTTCGAACACCGGGGAGCTGTTTTTT,CACSILAGGPRSNTGELFF
TRBV11-2,few,TRBJ2-5,.,TGTGCCAGCAGCCCATGGGGGACCCGGTACTTC,CASSPWGTRYF
TRBV11-2,.,TRBJ2-5,TRBD1,TGTGCCAGCAGGTTACAGGGGCTGGAGACCCAGTACTTC,CASRLQGLETQYF
TRBV11-2,many,TRBJ2-7,TRBD2,TGTGCCAACAGCTACGACGGGAGGACCTCGGGAAGCGAGCAGTACTTC,CANSYDGRTSGSEQYF
TRBV30,many,TRBJ2-7,.,TGTGCTCCACCCGTGAGGCATGAGCAGTACTTC,CAPPVRHEQYF
TRBV11-3,many,TRBJ2-5,.,TGTGCCAGCAGCGCAGGGCCACAAGAGACCCAGTACTTC,CASSAGPQETQYF
TRBV7-8,many,TRBJ2-7,.,TGTGCCAGCAGCGCCCCCCGGGGCCTCGCCCTCTACGAGCAGTACTTC,CASSAPRGLALYEQYF
TRBV24-1,.,TRBJ2-3,.,TGTGCCACCAGTGATGGTATAGGGGCAACCCCCGGAGATACACAGTATTTT,CATSDGIGATPGDTQYF
TRBV30,.,TRBJ2-1,.,TGTACCTGGAGGTCTGCTATGCGGAGCTCCTACAATGAGCAGTTCTTC,CTWRSAMRSSYNEQFF
TRBV4-1,many,TRBJ2-3,.,TGCGCCAGCAGCCAGACAATCGGAACAGATACGCAGTATTTT,CASSQTIGTDTQYF
TRBV11-3,.,TRBJ2-1,TRBD2,TGTGCAAGCAGCCGGCTAGCGGGGGGGTGGTATGAGCAGATCTTC,CASSRLAGGWYEQIF
TRBV14,.,TRBJ1-4,.,TGTGCCAGCAGTCGAAGATGGAATAATGAAAAACCGTTTTTT,CASSRRWNNEKPFF
TRBV11-3,once,TRBJ2-1,.,TGTGCCATCAGCCGACTAGGGGGGGGGGCGTATGAGCAGTTCTTC,CAISRLGGGAYEQFF
TRBV6-1,.,TRBJ1-1,.,TGTGCCAGCAGTGACGTGATATTGAACACTGAAGCCTTCTTT,CASSDVILNTEAFF
TRBV11-2,many,TRBJ2-1,TRBD2,TGTGCCAGCAGCCTCGGGGGGACGTGGAATGAGCAGTTCTTC,CASSLGGTWNEQFF
TRBV11-1,.,TRBJ2-7,.,TGTGCCAGCAGCTTAGACCTAGGAGGAGTCGAGCAGTACTTC,CASSLDLGGVEQYF
TRBV6-5,.,TRBJ1-3,TRBD1,TGTGCCAGCAGTTACGACAGGGTAGGAAAGACCATATATTTT,CASSYDRVGKTIYF
TRBV9,.,TRBJ1-1,.,TGTGCCAGCGGCGTAGCCCACTCGGGCACTGGAGCTTTCTTT,CASGVAHSGTGAFF
TRBV11-2,.,TRBJ2-7,TRBD2,TGTGCCAGCACGACTCCTGGGCGGGAGACAAGGGAGGAGCAGTATTTC,CASTTPGRETREEQYF
TRBV28,.,TRBJ1-6,.,TGTGCCAGCAGTATTGGGGCCTATAATTCACTCCTCCACTTT,CASSIGAYNSLLHF
TRBV4-2,.,TRBJ1-2,.,TGTGCCAGCAGCCCGGCCCTATCCAACTATGGCTACACTTTC,CASSPALSNYGYTF
TRBV11-2,once,TRBJ2-5,.,TGTGCCTGCAGCCCAGGGTGGACCCGGTACTTC,CACSPGWTRYF
TRBV25-1,.,TRBJ2-2,.,TGTGCCCTTCATGGCGCTTCGTGGCCTTACGCCTGGGAGCTGTTTTTT,CALHGASWPYAWELFF
TRBV28,.,TRBJ1-2,.,TGTGCCAGCATCCAAGGACGAGGGGCCAACTATGGCTACACCTTC,CASIQGRGANYGYTF
TRBV6-5,.,TRBJ2-7,.,TGTGCCAGCAGTTACAAGGACAGCATTTCCTACGAGGAGTACTTC,CASSYKDSISYEEYF
TRBV29-1,many,TRBJ1-2,.,TGCAGCGTTGATCGGGGGGCAGTAGGGGCCGGCGGCTACACCTTC,CSVDRGAVGAGGYTF
TRBV11-3,many,TRBJ2-7,TRBD1,TGTGCCAGCAGCTTAGAGCTGACAGGGGGTAACTACGATCAGTACTTC,CASSLELTGGNYDQYF
TRBV6-1,.,TRBJ2-1,TRBD2,TGTGCCAGCGCTAGCGGGAGTCGGTACAATGAGCAGTTCTTC,CASASGSRYNEQFF
TRBV13,.,TRBJ2-7,.,TGCGCCAGCATCGCCAATGACAGAGCTGGTTACGAGCAGTACTTC,CASIANDRAGYEQYF
TRBV12-3/TRBV12-4,once,TRBJ2-5,.,TGTGCCAGCATCATCTACCCCGGGAGCGGAGAGACCCAGTATTTC,CASIIYPGSGETQYF
TRBV12-3/TRBV12-4,.,TRBJ1-1,.,TGTGTCAGCAGTCTACAGATACCGAACACTGAAACTTTCTTT,CVSSLQIPNTETFF
TRBV19,few,TRBJ2-5,.,TGTGCCAGTAGTATCTGGGTAAGGGAGACCCAGTACTTC,CASSIWVRETQYF